Below, 29 T cell receptor beta chains from the same sample are listed, as sequenced in a study of OX40 agonist ivuxolimab in advanced cancers. The assay was immunoSEQ multiplex PCR, and TCRdb's table has in-frame clones only and misses some. The repertoire holds 85,000 to 100,000 clones, with approximately 93% as singletons. The sample in question was CD4+ or CD8+ T cells sorted from blood, obtained in a trial of the OX40 agonist ivuxolimab. The receptors stem from an adult with an advanced solid tumor such as melanoma, head and neck, liver or kidney cancer.

The J gene is TRBJ2-7, the V gene TRBV6-6; the match to TRBD1 covers 9 bases. The germline V gene encodes CDR1 MNHNY and CDR2 SVGAGI (reference sequence). Losses at the gene ends were 6 bases for V and 3 bases for J; bases not matched to a gene: 9. This CDR3 is built from 15 residues. CDR3 nucleotide sequence: TGTGCCAGCAGAACCGGGACAGGGTATTTCTACGAGCAGTACTTC. Protein product: CASRTGTGYFYEQYF.

The chain carries TRBV18 and TRBJ2-3, with unresolved D. The V and J ends lost 4 bases and 2 bases respectively, with 10 bases between them. Germline-derived CDR1 and CDR2 are KGHSH and LQKENI. The length of the CDR3 is 14 residues. The CDR3 DNA is TGTGCCAGCTCACTTCTCGAGACCACAGATACGCAGTATTTT. It translates to CASSLLETTDTQYF.

This clone was found a few times. The rearrangement joins TRBV5-1 to TRBJ1-5, with D maybe TRBD1 (5 bases). The germline CDR1 and CDR2 sequences are SGHRS and YFSETQ. This CDR3 comprises 15 residues. Trimming shortened V by 1 base and J by 4 bases, and 12 bases separated the two germline ends. The CDR3 DNA is TGCGCCAGCAGCTTGTACGGGGAGGGGAATCAGCCCCAGCATTTT. Protein product: CASSLYGEGNQPQHF.

The V gene is TRBV7-2, the J gene TRBJ2-4; TRBD2 aligns across 7 bases. This CDR3 contains 14 residues. J was trimmed by 6 bases and V by 5 bases; bases with no gene match: 7. The germline gives CDR1 SGHTA, CDR2 FQGNSA. The CDR3 DNA sequence: TGTGCCAGCAGCATGTCTGCGGGAGTAAACATTCAGTACTTC. It translates to CASSMSAGVNIQYF.

Comment on this clone: The same CDR3 is also encoded by other DNA sequences in this sample. The chain couples TRBV20-1 to TRBJ1-1, with D maybe TRBD1 (5 bases). Germline V gene sequence: CDR1 DFQATT, CDR2 SNEGSKA (reference sequence). V was shortened by 0 bases and J by 8 bases, with 7 bases between the two germline ends. The CDR3 length is 11 residues. CDR3 residues: CSARDRVEAFF. For the CDR3, the DNA is TGCAGTGCTAGAGACAGGGTCGAAGCTTTCTTT.

This clone was seen only once. This chain connects TRBV19 to TRBJ2-3; weak D call: TRBD1 (7 bases). V dropped 6 bases and J dropped 3 bases, with 13 bases sitting between them. The germline V gene has CDR1 LNHDA and CDR2 SQIVND (reference sequence). The CDR3 totals 14 residues. This CDR3 reads CASRMTGRTDTQYF. CDR3 nucleotide sequence: TGTGCCAGTAGGATGACAGGGAGGACAGATACGCAGTATTTT.

V usage is TRBV7-9 and J usage is TRBJ1-2; 9 bases agree with TRBD1. After removal of 2 bases from V and 7 bases from J, the junction contained 8 bases not matched to a gene. Germline CDR1 is SEHNR and CDR2 is FQNEAQ (reference sequence). The CDR3 runs to 15 residues. The CDR3 DNA reads as TGTGCCAGCAGCTTACCCACAGGGGGCATTACTGGCTACACCTTC. Protein sequence: CASSLPTGGITGYTF.

The chain couples TRBV15 to TRBJ1-5; TRBD1 might be the D (6 bases). With 4 bases removed from V and 2 bases from J, the gap between germline ends came to 18 bases. The CDR3 runs 17 residues. Germline lookup yields CDR1 LNHNV and CDR2 YYDKDF (reference sequence). Here the CDR3 reads CATSTAGASRGNQPQHF. The CDR3 coding sequence is TGTGCCACCAGCACCGCAGGGGCCTCGCGGGGCAATCAGCCCCAGCATTTT. The full variable domain, its missing parts supplied by reference TRBV15 and TRBJ1-5, is DAMVIQNPRYQVTQFGKPVTLSCSQTLNHNVMYWYQQKSSQAPKLLFHYYDKDFNNEADTPDNFQSRRPNTSFCFLDIRSPGLGDTAMYLCATSTAGASRGNQPQHFGDGTRLSIL.

This clone appeared once. V and J are TRBV5-5 and TRBJ1-3, with 8 bases lining up with TRBD1. The CDR3 runs 12 residues. Trimming at V came to 4 bases and at J to 8 bases, leaving 2 bases not matched to a gene. The V gene's germline CDR1 is SGHKS and CDR2 YYEKEE (reference sequence). The CDR3 spells CASSRQGYTIYF. CDR3 nucleotide sequence: TGTGCCAGCAGCCGACAGGGGTACACCATATATTTT.

The chain has TRBV5-6 and TRBJ2-2; no firm D call. This CDR3 region has 14 residues. Germline CDR1 and CDR2: SGHDT and YYEEEE. The V gene lost 0 bases and the J gene lost 4 bases, with 7 bases spanning the gap. CDR3 bases: TGTGCCAGCAGCTTGGGTCGCTTCACCGGGGAGCTGTTTTTT. It translates to CASSLGRFTGELFF.

The CDR3 loop is CASSYGQYNQPQHF. The CDR3 coding sequence is TGTGCCAGCAGTTACGGGCAGTATAATCAGCCCCAGCATTTT. This chain connects TRBV6-6 to TRBJ1-5; D is uncertain. The CDR3 is made up of 14 amino acids. Trimming took 2 bases from V and 4 from J, leaving 9 bases between them. Germline CDR1 MNHNY, CDR2 SVGAGI (reference sequence).

The chain uses TRBV5-1 and TRBJ2-1; D is perhaps TRBD2 (5 bases). This CDR3 has 15 residues. The germline V and J ends were trimmed by 0 bases and 2 bases, with 9 bases remaining between them. Germline CDR1 reads SGHRS; CDR2 reads YFSETQ. CDR3 residues: CASSLAGVAYNEQFF. CDR3 bases: TGCGCCAGCAGCTTGGCCGGGGTAGCCTACAATGAGCAGTTCTTC.

This chain joins TRBV6-5 and TRBJ2-2; D is possibly TRBD1 (5 bases). V lost 6 bases and J lost 4, with 9 bases in between. This CDR3 is built from 13 residues. CDR1 is MNHEY and CDR2 is SVGAGI in the germline V gene. CDR3 amino acids: CASSQGSTGELFF. The CDR3 DNA reads as TGTGCCAGCAGCCAGGGTTCCACCGGGGAGCTGTTTTTT.

The V call is TRBV6-6, the J call TRBJ2-1; TRBD2 aligns across 8 bases. The germline CDR1 and CDR2 sequences are MNHNY and SVGAGI (reference sequence). The CDR3 consists of 14 residues. V trimming: 0 bases; J trimming: 9 bases; junction bases outside the gene matches: 4. The CDR3 sequence: CASSYSAGRGEQFF. The CDR3 region has the DNA TGTGCCAGCAGTTACTCTGCCGGGAGGGGTGAGCAGTTCTTC.

This clone was detected once. V is TRBV28 and J is TRBJ2-5; D is uncertain. The CDR3 is made up of 14 amino acids. Germline V gives CDR1 MDHEN, CDR2 SYDVKM. V was shortened by 8 bases and J by 3 bases, with 16 bases between the two germline ends. The CDR3 loop is CASGLVGGEETQYF. CDR3 sequence (DNA): TGTGCCAGCGGGTTGGTCGGCGGTGAAGAGACCCAGTACTTC.

This clone was seen only once. The genes are TRBV6-6 and TRBJ1-3; no clear D. The V gene's germline CDR1 is MNHNY and CDR2 SVGAGI (reference sequence). The CDR3 runs to 14 residues. V was pared by 2 bases and J by 2 bases, with 7 bases between. CDR3 nucleotides: TGTGCCAGCAGTTACGTCGGAACTGGAAACACCATATATTTT. It translates to CASSYVGTGNTIYF.

J is TRBJ1-1 and V is TRBV30, with D perhaps TRBD1 (6 bases). Germline values: CDR1 GTSNPN, CDR2 SVGIG (reference sequence). The CDR3 is made up of 14 amino acids. V dropped 0 bases and J dropped 5 bases, with 13 bases sitting between them. In DNA, the CDR3 is TGTGCCTGGAGTGTATCAGGGGCGGGAACTGAAGCTTTCTTT. Protein: CAWSVSGAGTEAFF.

V is TRBV6-5 and J is TRBJ2-3; possible D gene TRBD2, 5 bases. This CDR3 contains 14 residues. Germline V gene data show CDR1 as MNHEY and CDR2 as SVGAGI. Deletions cut 2 bases from V and 2 bases from J, with 8 bases between. For the CDR3, the DNA is TGTGCCAGCAGTTACAAGCGGTCCACAGATACGCAGTATTTT. It codes for CASSYKRSTDTQYF.

The chain couples TRBV15 to TRBJ1-5; the D gene is possibly TRBD1 (6 bases). This CDR3 spans 16 amino acids. Germline-derived CDR1 and CDR2 are LNHNV and YYDKDF (reference sequence). V gave up 5 bases and J gave up 9 bases, with 23 bases separating them. The CDR3 DNA reads as TGTGCCACCAGCCCGGGCACCGGGACACGGCGGGGGCCCCAGCATTTT. This codes for CATSPGTGTRRGPQHF.

The J gene is TRBJ1-6, the V gene TRBV5-1; the D is unclear. Germline assignment: CDR1 SGHRS and CDR2 YFSETQ. Trimming pared 1 base from V and 7 bases from J, leaving 9 bases between. The CDR3 length is 14 residues. CDR3 DNA: TGCGCCAGCAGCTTGCGGACGGCCAATTCACCCCTCCACTTT. Translated: CASSLRTANSPLHF.

The chain carries TRBV7-9 and TRBJ1-3, with 9 bases matching TRBD1. J was trimmed by 2 bases and V by 5 bases; bases with no gene match: 13. This CDR3 has 18 residues. Germline values: CDR1 SEHNR, CDR2 FQNEAQ (reference sequence). Here the CDR3 reads CASSPPGQGLSAGNTIYF. DNA for the CDR3: TGTGCCAGCAGCCCCCCGGGACAGGGCCTTTCTGCTGGAAACACCATATATTTT.

The chain carries TRBV7-3 and TRBJ1-6; no reliable D call. V lost 3 bases and J lost 0, with 3 bases in between. The CDR3 has 14 amino acids. In germline, CDR1 is SGHTA, CDR2 FQGTGA. Written as DNA, the CDR3 is TGTGCCAGCAGCTTTAGCTCCTATAATTCACCCCTCCACTTT. It yields the protein CASSFSSYNSPLHF.

The chain links TRBV6-5 to TRBJ1-5; D possibly corresponds to TRBD1 (5 bases). The CDR3 spans 14 residues. Germline CDR1 is MNHEY and CDR2 is SVGAGI. Trimming left V 1 base short and J 5 bases short, with 9 bases between. The CDR3 DNA follows: TGTGCCAGCAGTTACTTAGGGGTGGATCAGCCCCAGCATTTT. Residues: CASSYLGVDQPQHF.

V gene TRBV4-3 combines with J gene TRBJ1-4; a weak D match, TRBD1 (6 bases). Trimming removed 4 bases at V and 7 bases at J, with 16 bases between. CDR1 is LGHNA and CDR2 is YSLEER in the germline V gene. The CDR3 is 15 amino acids. The CDR3 coding sequence is TGCGCCAGCAGCCGCCGGGGCAGGGGAAGTGAAAAACTGTTTTTT. Protein: CASSRRGRGSEKLFF.

V usage is TRBV4-3 and J usage is TRBJ1-5; D unresolved. The CDR3 is made up of 16 amino acids. The germline V gene encodes CDR1 LGHNA and CDR2 YSLEER. Trimming shortened V by 1 base and J by 4 bases, and 14 bases separated the two germline ends. The CDR3 DNA is TGCGCCAGCAGCCAAGCGCCCTGGACGGGGAATCAGCCCCAGCATTTT. Encoded protein: CASSQAPWTGNQPQHF.

The chain is built from TRBV7-3 and TRBJ2-7, with 8 bases matching TRBD1. CDR1 is SGHTA and CDR2 is FQGTGA in the germline V gene. The CDR3 has 13 residues. J was trimmed by 5 bases and V by 5 bases; bases with no gene match: 5. CDR3 loop: CASSPDRGDEQYF. CDR3 in DNA: TGTGCCAGCAGCCCAGACAGGGGCGACGAGCAGTACTTC.

The V and J genes are TRBV7-2 and TRBJ1-4; unclear D gene. This CDR3 spans 13 amino acids. From germline, CDR1 is SGHTA and CDR2 FQGNSA. V was cut by 5 bases and J by 8 bases, with 12 bases left in between. CDR3 region: CASSVGYPEKLFF. The DNA for the CDR3 is TGTGCCAGCAGCGTTGGTTACCCCGAAAAACTGTTTTTT.

This rearrangement joins TRBV6-1 to TRBJ2-2; 9 nucleotides align to TRBD1. Germline CDR1 is MNHNS and CDR2 is SASEGT. The CDR3 has 16 amino acids. V was pared by 3 bases and J by 5 bases, with 7 bases of the junction left unmatched. The CDR3 region is CASSDTGGAGTGELFF. CDR3 coding DNA: TGTGCCAGCAGTGATACAGGGGGCGCTGGTACCGGGGAGCTGTTTTTT.

There are a few counts of this clone. The chain carries TRBV5-6 and TRBJ2-1, with TRBD2 identical over 9 bases. The germline CDR1 and CDR2 sequences are SGHDT and YYEEEE. The CDR3 is 18 residues long. Trimming took 4 bases from V and 9 from J; bases not matched to a gene: 20. The chain's CDR3 is CASSPLTPNSGRAAEQFF. The DNA for the CDR3 is TGTGCCAGCAGCCCCTTGACCCCTAATAGCGGGAGAGCGGCTGAGCAGTTCTTC.